The text below deals with one TCR beta chain. The target antigen is unknown. The data stem from a study of cytomegalovirus exposure and HLA in healthy donors. Findings and limits, study-wide: Investigators reported 150 to 200 TCR beta chains as tied to cytomegalovirus. CMV antigen specificity of a few CMV-associated chains was confirmed in vitro.

CDR3 length: 16 amino acids. Trimming took 5 bases from V and 3 from J; bases not matched to a gene: 7. CDR1 is MDHEN, CDR2 SYDVKM, per germline. This table comes from immunoSEQ multiplex PCR, and its TCRdb copy is limited to in-frame clones, with some not included. The sample lists 200,000 to 300,000 clones; 87% were seen once. The TCR sequence derives from a man between 18 and 35 years old in good health and CMV-seronegative. The chain links TRBV28 to TRBJ2-1, with 10 bases fitting TRBD2. The specimen was PBMCs. Here the CDR3 DNA reads TGTGCCAGCAGTCCCCCCCTAGCGGGAGACTACAATGAGCAGTTCTTC. It yields the protein CASSPPLAGDYNEQFF.